Below are 27 T cell receptor beta chains sequenced from a single sample in a study of regulatory T cells in long-lasting Graves disease. The authors built TCR beta libraries using iRepertoire HTBI primers and Arm-PCR of CDR3 regions. TCRdb reprocessed the multiplex PCR reads via MiXCR and lists one record per CDR3 protein. The table has roughly 380,000 distinct CDR3 sequences, roughly 16% seen once; the top ten hold about 24%. Time point indicated: newly diagnosed GD, antithyroid drugs for less than 3 months. TCR sequences were obtained from RNA taken from PBMCs. The sequencing here drew on peripheral blood mononuclear cells (PBMCs), taken at new diagnosis, from a patient treated with antithyroid drugs. These receptors all come from a female donor with Graves disease.

This clonotype was seen many times. The chain recombines TRBV2 with TRBJ1-5; D perhaps matches TRBD1 (6 bases). Between the trimmed V and J ends, which lost 6 bases and 11 bases, there was a span of 11 bases. This CDR3 contains 11 residues. Germline assignment: CDR1 SNHLY and CDR2 FYNNEI. The CDR3 reads CASRDTGSQHF. For the CDR3, the DNA is TGTGCCAGCAGAGACACAGGGTCCCAGCATTTT. Based on the CDR3 plus reference TRBV2 and TRBJ1-5, the full variable domain is EPEVTQTPSHQVTQMGQEVILRCVPISNHLYFYWYRQILGQKVEFLVSFYNNEISEKSEIFDDQFSVERPDGSNFTLKIRSTKLEDSAMYFCASRDTGSQHFGDGTRLSIL.

The chain couples TRBV18 to TRBJ2-2; D unresolved. V lost 3 bases, J lost 3 bases, and 8 bases lay in between. Germline lookup yields CDR1 KGHSH and CDR2 LQKENI. CDR3 size: 14 residues. The CDR3 coding sequence is TGTGCCAGCTCACCCGACACCTACACCGGGGAGCTGTTTTTT. It yields the protein CASSPDTYTGELFF.

Turning to this clonotype: One end of the junction fails to match germline, which may point to a read error. This chain uses TRBV28 with TRBJ2-1; TRBD2 aligns across 7 bases. The CDR3 loop spans 16 amino acids. CDR1 is MDHEN, CDR2 SYDVKM, per germline. CDR3: CASIGAGKSSYNEQLF. DNA for the CDR3: TGTGCCAGCATCGGAGCGGGGAAGAGCTCCTACAATGAGCAGCTCTTC.

This clonotype was observed many times. The V gene is TRBV6-2 or TRBV6-3, the J gene TRBJ2-7; a weak D match, TRBD1 (5 bases). Trimming took off 5 bases at V and 4 bases at J, with 12 bases between the two ends. The CDR3 loop spans 13 amino acids. Germline V lookup: CDR1 MNHEY, CDR2 SVGEGT. The CDR3 nucleotides read TGTGCCAGCAGTCAGGGATCAGTGTACGAGCAGTACTTC. Protein product: CASSQGSVYEQYF.

This clonotype was recorded at least ten times. The chain links TRBV28 to TRBJ1-3; D gene ambiguous. Germline values: CDR1 MDHEN, CDR2 SYDVKM. Trimming pared 8 bases from V and 0 bases from J, leaving 17 bases between. The CDR3 spans 16 residues. CDR3 DNA: TGTGCCAGCGGCCGAGGCAGATCGATCTCTGGAAACACCATATATTTT. Translation gives CASGRGRSISGNTIYF.

This clonotype was detected a few times. This chain joins TRBV9 and TRBJ2-3, with 9 positions matching TRBD2. Trimming removed 6 bases from V and 2 bases from J; junction bases left unmatched: 10. Germline V gene sequence: CDR1 SGDLS, CDR2 YYNGEE. This CDR3 is built from 16 residues. CDR3 sequence reads: CASKGPAGGLTDTQYF. For the CDR3, the DNA is TGTGCCAGCAAAGGTCCAGCGGGGGGTCTCACAGATACGCAGTATTTT.

Ten or more counts support this clonotype. The rearrangement links TRBV10-3 to TRBJ1-2, with 8 bases that match TRBD1. CDR1 is ENHRY, CDR2 SYGVKD, per germline. CDR3 length: 13 amino acids. The V and J ends lost 3 bases and 8 bases, in that order; junction bases with no gene match: 5. In DNA form, the CDR3 reads TGTGCCATCAGTGACAGGGGGCTAGACGGCTACACCTTC. Its translation is CAISDRGLDGYTF.

This rearrangement joins TRBV6-1 to TRBJ2-5; possibly TRBD2 for D (6 bases). The germline V and J ends were trimmed by 6 bases and 4 bases, with 18 bases remaining between them. Germline V gene lookup returns CDR1 MNHNS and CDR2 SASEGT. The CDR3 contains 15 residues. In nucleotides, the CDR3 is TGTGCCAGCAGCCGGGACTTCAATGTGGGAGAGACCCAGTACTTC. Its protein is CASSRDFNVGETQYF.

The chain carries TRBV4-3 and TRBJ1-1, with D possibly matching TRBD1 (5 bases). V lost 0 bases and J 4 bases, leaving 33 bases between the germline ends. CDR1 LGHNA and CDR2 YSLEER come from the germline V gene. The CDR3 covers 22 residues. CDR3 DNA: TGCGCCAGCAGCCAAGACTTCGACGGGGCCGGGCCAGAAGGGCATTTGGGCACTGAAGCTTTCTTT. Amino acids: CASSQDFDGAGPEGHLGTEAFF.

Ten or more counts support this clonotype. The rearrangement links TRBV4-2 to TRBJ2-3, with 8 bases matching TRBD2. CDR1 LGHNA and CDR2 YNFKEQ come from the germline V gene. V was pared by 0 bases and J by 4 bases, with 3 bases of the junction left unmatched. The CDR3 is 15 residues long. The CDR3 sequence: CASSQEAGGADTQYF. Written as DNA, the CDR3 is TGTGCCAGCAGCCAAGAGGCGGGGGGCGCAGATACGCAGTATTTT.

This clonotype occurred many times. J is TRBJ2-2 and V is TRBV12-3 or TRBV12-4; 8 bases line up with TRBD2. The CDR3 runs to 17 residues. Trimming cost V 3 bases and J 6 bases; bases outside gene matches: 12. The CDR3 DNA follows: TGTGCCAGCAGTTTTCGCGTTGGGACTAGACTGCCCGGGGAGCTGTTTTTT. Its translation: CASSFRVGTRLPGELFF.

The chain uses TRBV9 and TRBJ2-1; D not resolved. Germline V gene lookup returns CDR1 SGDLS and CDR2 YYNGEE. The CDR3 is 13 residues long. The V end was cut by 3 bases, the J end by 5 bases, with 9 bases between. The CDR3 region has the DNA TGTGCCAGCAGCGCCTCAGACAACAATGAGCAGTTCTTC. Translation: CASSASDNNEQFF. The entire variable domain, with the rest obtained from reference TRBV9 and TRBJ2-1, is as follows: DSGVTQTPKHLITATGQRVTLRCSPRSGDLSVYWYQQSLDQGLQFLIQYYNGEERAKGNILERFSAQQFPDLHSELNLSSLELGDSALYFCASSASDNNEQFFGPGTRLTVL.

This chain joins TRBV5-1 and TRBJ1-2; 12 positions match TRBD1. V gave up 4 bases and J gave up 4 bases; unmatched junction bases: 8. The CDR3 is 16 amino acids. Germline loops: CDR1 SGHRS, CDR2 YFSETQ. CDR3 coding DNA: TGCGCCAGCAGCGGGGGGACAGGGGGCGTAGCCTATGGCTACACCTTC. As protein: CASSGGTGGVAYGYTF.

This clonotype was detected many times. The chain recombines TRBV3-1 with TRBJ2-3, with D perhaps TRBD1 (5 bases). Trimming cost V 1 base and J 0 bases, with 8 bases left between them. The CDR3 sequence is 15 residues long. Germline V CDR1 and CDR2: LGHDT, YNNKEL (reference sequence). The CDR3 sequence: CASSQGWGSTDTQYF. The DNA of the CDR3 is TGTGCCAGCAGCCAAGGGTGGGGCAGCACAGATACGCAGTATTTT.

A word on this clonotype: This may be a read error: a much more frequent sequence differs by one nucleotide. V usage is TRBV7-2 and J usage is TRBJ2-1; D gene unclear. The V gene's germline CDR1 is SGHTA and CDR2 FQGNSA. CDR3 size: 16 residues. The CDR3 protein is CAGSFFGGSSYNEQSF. The CDR3 DNA sequence: TGTGCCGGCAGCTTTTTTGGCGGAAGCTCCTACAATGAGCAGTCCTTC.

This clonotype appeared many times. This sequence joins TRBV6-1 and TRBJ1-2; perhaps TRBD1 as D (5 bases). V was pared by 2 bases and J by 2 bases, with 18 bases between. Germline V gene sequence: CDR1 MNHNS, CDR2 SASEGT. The CDR3 is made up of 17 amino acids. The DNA for the CDR3 is TGTGCCAGCAGTGAACGCCATGGGGCAGTCCTCAACTATGGCTACACCTTC. It is translated as CASSERHGAVLNYGYTF.

This clonotype came up many times. The chain links TRBV6-2 or TRBV6-3 to TRBJ2-3; 10 nucleotides agree with TRBD2. J was trimmed by 3 bases and V by 5 bases; bases with no gene match: 8. The CDR3 is 16 residues long. Germline CDR1 MNHEY, CDR2 SVGEGT. The CDR3 loop is CASSEESGGATDTQYF. DNA of the CDR3: TGTGCCAGCAGTGAAGAGAGCGGGGGGGCGACAGATACGCAGTATTTT.

Ten or more counts support this clonotype. The J gene is TRBJ2-1, the V gene TRBV11-1; D gene unclear. V was pared by 2 bases and J by 0 bases, with 5 bases between. The length of the CDR3 is 14 residues. Germline lookup yields CDR1 SGHAT and CDR2 FQDESV (reference sequence). The CDR3 region has the DNA TGTGCCAGCAGCTTATACCGCTCCTACAATGAGCAGTTCTTC. Amino acid sequence: CASSLYRSYNEQFF.

The table lists this clonotype with many counts. This chain uses TRBV19 with TRBJ2-3, with a weak D call TRBD1 (8 bases). Germline assignment: CDR1 LNHDA and CDR2 SQIVND (reference sequence). CDR3 length: 14 amino acids. Trimming shortened V by 7 bases and J by 3 bases, and 14 bases separated the two germline ends. The CDR3 reads CASTTGEGTDTQYF. The CDR3, as DNA: TGTGCCAGTACGACAGGGGAGGGGACAGATACGCAGTATTTT.

This chain links TRBV27 with TRBJ2-5, with a possible D match to TRBD2 (6 bases). CDR1 and CDR2 (germline): MNHEY, SMNVEV (reference sequence). The CDR3 spans 14 residues. V lost 2 bases, J lost 0 bases, and 7 bases lay in between. For the CDR3, the DNA is TGTGCCAGCAGTTTAGCGGGAAACCAAGAGACCCAGTACTTC. As protein: CASSLAGNQETQYF.

The genes are TRBV19 and TRBJ2-6; D remains ambiguous. CDR1 and CDR2 (germline): LNHDA, SQIVND (reference sequence). The V end lost 6 bases, the J end lost 0 bases, and 6 bases lay between the germline ends. The CDR3 totals 14 residues. In DNA form, the CDR3 reads TGTGCCAGTAGGGCGAGCTCTGGGGCCAACGTCCTGACTTTC. The encoded protein is CASRASSGANVLTF.

The CDR3 nucleotides read TGTGCCAGCAGCGAAATGGGCCTCGACACTGCTGAGACCCAGTACTTC. This codes for CASSEMGLDTAETQYF. The rearrangement joins TRBV3-1 to TRBJ2-5; no clear D gene. From germline, CDR1 is LGHDT and CDR2 YNNKEL (reference sequence). Trimming pared 5 bases from V and 5 bases from J, leaving 21 bases between. This CDR3 comprises 16 residues.

This clonotype was seen many times. The rearrangement joins TRBV16 to TRBJ2-2; D not certain. Germline loops: CDR1 KGHSY, CDR2 FQNENV. Trimming pared 1 base from V and 4 bases from J, leaving 4 bases between. The CDR3 is made up of 13 amino acids. Written as DNA, the CDR3 is TGTGCCAGCAGCCAATACGGCACCGGGGAGCTGTTTTTT. This sequence encodes CASSQYGTGELFF.

Concerning this clonotype itself: With a far larger clone one base away, a read error is the likely cause. The chain is built from TRBV6-9 and TRBJ2-7; 12 nucleotides agree with TRBD2. With V trimmed by 3 bases and J by 4 bases, 16 bases remained unmatched. This CDR3 contains 19 residues. The germline V gene has CDR1 MNHGY and CDR2 SVAAGI. The CDR3, as DNA: TGTGCCAGCAGTTACATCCCTCCTAGCGGGAGGGCCCCTGGGTACGAGCAGTACTTC. Its protein product is CASSYIPPSGRAPGYEQYF.

The chain combines TRBV27 with TRBJ1-4; 9 bases agree with TRBD1. This CDR3 is built from 15 residues. V gave up 6 bases and J gave up 4 bases; unmatched junction bases: 6. Germline CDR1 reads MNHEY; CDR2 reads SMNVEV (reference sequence). CDR3 amino acids: CASSPGTGFNEKLFF. Written as DNA, the CDR3 is TGTGCCAGCAGCCCGGGGACAGGGTTTAATGAAAAACTGTTTTTT.

The table lists this clonotype with a few counts. This chain connects TRBV18 to TRBJ1-1, with 7 bases matching TRBD1. The CDR3 runs to 15 residues. Germline CDR1 KGHSH, CDR2 LQKENI. V lost 2 bases, J lost 0 bases, and 3 bases stayed unmatched. In DNA form, the CDR3 reads TGTGCCAGCTCACCATCGGGACAGATGAACACTGAAGCTTTCTTT. Protein product: CASSPSGQMNTEAFF.

This clonotype was counted at least ten times. One end of the junction does not line up with germline, which may come from a read error. The chain recombines TRBV5-1 with TRBJ1-1; 7 bases are a match to TRBD1. CDR1 and CDR2 from the germline V gene are SGHRS and YFSETQ. The CDR3 is 15 residues long. The CDR3 sequence is CASSMPRGGNTEAFF. In DNA form, the CDR3 reads TGTGCCAGCAGCATGCCCAGGGGGGGGAACACTGAAGCTTTCTTT.